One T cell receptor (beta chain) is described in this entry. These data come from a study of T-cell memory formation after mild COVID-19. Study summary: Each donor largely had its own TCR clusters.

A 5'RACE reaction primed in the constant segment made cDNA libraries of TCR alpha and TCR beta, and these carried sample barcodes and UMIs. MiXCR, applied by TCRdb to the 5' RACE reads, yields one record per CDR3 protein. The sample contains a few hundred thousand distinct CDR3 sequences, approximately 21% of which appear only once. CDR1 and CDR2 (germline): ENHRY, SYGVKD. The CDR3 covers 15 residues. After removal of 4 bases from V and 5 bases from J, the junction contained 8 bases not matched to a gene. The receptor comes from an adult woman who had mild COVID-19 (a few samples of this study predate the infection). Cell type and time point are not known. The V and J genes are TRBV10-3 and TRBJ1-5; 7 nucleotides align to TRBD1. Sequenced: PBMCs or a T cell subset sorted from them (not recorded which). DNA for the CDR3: TGTGCCATCAGTGTAACCGGGACAGCAGATCAGCCCCAGCATTTT. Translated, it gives CAISVTGTADQPQHF.